This T cell receptor (beta chain) was found in a study of PD-L1 blockade in urothelial cancer. The data were produced by immunoSEQ multiplex PCR, yet TCRdb's version contains in-frame clones alone and is incomplete. In the table there are 100,000 to 150,000 clones, 86% of which are singletons. This clone is a singleton in its sample. Documented time point: peripheral blood 6 weeks after treatment start. Between the trimmed V and J ends, which lost 3 bases and 3 bases, there was a span of 11 bases. The CDR3 runs 15 residues. Germline assignment: CDR1 KGHSH and CDR2 LQKENI. The sequencing used PBMCs, collected around atezolizumab (anti-PD-L1) treatment. This clonotype was sampled from a man between 45 and 60 years old with urothelial cancer. This sequence joins TRBV18 and TRBJ2-2, with D tentatively TRBD2 (5 bases). CDR3 bases: TGTGCCAGCTCACCCCAAGCGGAACACACCGGGGAGCTGTTTTTT. Translated: CASSPQAEHTGELFF.